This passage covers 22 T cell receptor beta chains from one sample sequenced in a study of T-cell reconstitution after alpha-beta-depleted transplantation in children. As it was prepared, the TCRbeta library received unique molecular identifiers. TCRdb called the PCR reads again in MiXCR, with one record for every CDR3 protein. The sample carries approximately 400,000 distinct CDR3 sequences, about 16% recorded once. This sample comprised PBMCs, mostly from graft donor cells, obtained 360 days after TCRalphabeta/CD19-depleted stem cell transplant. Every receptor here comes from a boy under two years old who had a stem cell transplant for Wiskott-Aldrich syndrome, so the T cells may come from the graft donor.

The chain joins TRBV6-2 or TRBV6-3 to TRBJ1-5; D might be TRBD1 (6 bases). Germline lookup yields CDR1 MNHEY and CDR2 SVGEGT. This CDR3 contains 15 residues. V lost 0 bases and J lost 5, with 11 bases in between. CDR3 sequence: CASSYSTPGDQPQHF. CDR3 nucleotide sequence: TGTGCCAGCAGTTACTCGACTCCAGGGGATCAGCCCCAGCATTTT.

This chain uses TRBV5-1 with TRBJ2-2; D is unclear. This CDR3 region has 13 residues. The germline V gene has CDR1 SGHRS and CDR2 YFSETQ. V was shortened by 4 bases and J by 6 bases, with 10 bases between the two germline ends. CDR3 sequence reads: CASSLDIPGELFF. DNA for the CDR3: TGCGCCAGCAGCCTTGACATCCCCGGGGAGCTGTTTTTT.

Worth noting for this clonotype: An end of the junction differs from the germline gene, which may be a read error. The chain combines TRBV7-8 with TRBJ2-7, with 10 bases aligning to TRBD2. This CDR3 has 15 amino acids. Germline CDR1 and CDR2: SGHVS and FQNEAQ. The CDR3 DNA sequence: TGTGCCAGCAGCTTCGGGGGGCTAGCGGGAGTCGAGCAGCACTTC. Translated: CASSFGGLAGVEQHF.

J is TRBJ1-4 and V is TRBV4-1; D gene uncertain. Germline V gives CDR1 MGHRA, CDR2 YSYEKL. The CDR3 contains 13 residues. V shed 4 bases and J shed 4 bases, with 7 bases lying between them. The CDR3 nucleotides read TGCGCCAGCAGCCGGCTAATTAATGAAAAACTGTTTTTT. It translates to CASSRLINEKLFF.

CDR3 residues: CASSQALDGSYEQYF. The CDR3 bases are TGTGCCAGCAGCCAAGCTTTGGACGGAAGCTACGAGCAGTACTTC. This chain links TRBV4-2 with TRBJ2-7; the D is unclear. Germline loops: CDR1 LGHNA, CDR2 YNFKEQ. Trimming took off 1 base at V and 3 bases at J, with 13 bases between the two ends. CDR3 length: 15 residues.

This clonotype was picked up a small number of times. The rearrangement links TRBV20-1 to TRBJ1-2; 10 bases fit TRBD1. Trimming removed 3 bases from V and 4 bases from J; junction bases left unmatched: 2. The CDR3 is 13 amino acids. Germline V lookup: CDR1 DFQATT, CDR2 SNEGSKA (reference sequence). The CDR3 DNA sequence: TGCAGTGCTAGTCGGGACAGGGGCTATGGCTACACCTTC. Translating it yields CSASRDRGYGYTF.

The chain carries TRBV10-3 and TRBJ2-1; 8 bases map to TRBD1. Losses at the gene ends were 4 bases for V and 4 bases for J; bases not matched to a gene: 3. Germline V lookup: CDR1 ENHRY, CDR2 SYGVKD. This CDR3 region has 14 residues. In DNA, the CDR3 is TGTGCCATCAGTGTAGGGGACAGGTACAATGAGCAGTTCTTC. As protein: CAISVGDRYNEQFF.

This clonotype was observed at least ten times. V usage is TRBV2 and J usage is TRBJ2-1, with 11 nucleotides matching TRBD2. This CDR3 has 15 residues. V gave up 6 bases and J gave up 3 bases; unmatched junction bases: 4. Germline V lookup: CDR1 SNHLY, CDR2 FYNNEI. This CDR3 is CASSPLAGDYNEQFF. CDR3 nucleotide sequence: TGTGCCAGCAGCCCACTAGCGGGGGACTACAATGAGCAGTTCTTC.

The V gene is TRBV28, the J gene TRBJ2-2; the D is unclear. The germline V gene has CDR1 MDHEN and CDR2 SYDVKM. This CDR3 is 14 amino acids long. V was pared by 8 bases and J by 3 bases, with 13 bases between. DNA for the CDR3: TGTGCCAGCTATGGTAGGGTGTACACCGGGGAGCTGTTTTTT. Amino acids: CASYGRVYTGELFF.

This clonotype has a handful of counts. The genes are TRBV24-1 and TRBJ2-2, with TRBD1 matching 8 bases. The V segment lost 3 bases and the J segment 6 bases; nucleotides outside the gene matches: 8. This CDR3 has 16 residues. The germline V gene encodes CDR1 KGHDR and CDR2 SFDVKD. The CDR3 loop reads CATSDPRGLGSGELFF. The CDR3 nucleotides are TGTGCCACCAGTGATCCCAGGGGGCTAGGGTCCGGGGAGCTGTTTTTT.

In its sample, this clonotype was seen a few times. As DNA, the CDR3 is TGCAGTCCCCGCGGAGGCCAGGTGAATGAGCAGTTCTTC. This gives the protein CSPRGGQVNEQFF. V gene TRBV20-1 combines with J gene TRBJ2-1, with D perhaps TRBD2 (5 bases). The CDR3 covers 13 residues. The V gene lost 8 bases and the J gene lost 7 bases, with 18 bases spanning the gap. Germline CDR1 is DFQATT and CDR2 is SNEGSKA (reference sequence).

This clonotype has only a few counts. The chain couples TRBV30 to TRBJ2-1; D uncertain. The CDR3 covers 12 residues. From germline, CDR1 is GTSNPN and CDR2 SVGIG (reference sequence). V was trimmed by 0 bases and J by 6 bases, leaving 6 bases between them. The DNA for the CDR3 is TGTGCCTGGAGTGTAGGTCTCAATGAGCAGTTCTTC. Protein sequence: CAWSVGLNEQFF.

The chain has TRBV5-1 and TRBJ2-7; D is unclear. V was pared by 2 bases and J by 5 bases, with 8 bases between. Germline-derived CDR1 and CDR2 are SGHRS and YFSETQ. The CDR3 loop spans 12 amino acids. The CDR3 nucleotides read TGCGCCAGCAGCTTTAGTGGAGACGAGCAGTACTTC. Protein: CASSFSGDEQYF.

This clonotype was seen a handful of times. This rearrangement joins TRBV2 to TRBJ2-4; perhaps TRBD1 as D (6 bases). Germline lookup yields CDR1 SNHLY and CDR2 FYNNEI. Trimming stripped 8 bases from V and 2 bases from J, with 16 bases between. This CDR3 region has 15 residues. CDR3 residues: CASETGQRPKNIQYF. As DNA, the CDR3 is TGTGCCAGCGAAACAGGGCAGAGGCCCAAAAACATTCAGTACTTC.

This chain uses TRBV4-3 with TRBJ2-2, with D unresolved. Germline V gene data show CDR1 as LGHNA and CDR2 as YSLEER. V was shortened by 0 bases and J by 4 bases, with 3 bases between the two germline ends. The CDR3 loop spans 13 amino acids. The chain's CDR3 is CASSQDSTGELFF. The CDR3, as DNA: TGCGCCAGCAGCCAAGATTCCACCGGGGAGCTGTTTTTT.

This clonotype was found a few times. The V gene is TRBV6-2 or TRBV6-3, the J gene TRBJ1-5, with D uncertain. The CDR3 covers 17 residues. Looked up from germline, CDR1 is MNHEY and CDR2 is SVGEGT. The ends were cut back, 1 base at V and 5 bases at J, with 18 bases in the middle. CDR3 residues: CASSYLPGPGWDQPQHF. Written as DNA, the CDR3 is TGTGCCAGCAGTTACTTGCCCGGGCCCGGGTGGGATCAGCCCCAGCATTTT.

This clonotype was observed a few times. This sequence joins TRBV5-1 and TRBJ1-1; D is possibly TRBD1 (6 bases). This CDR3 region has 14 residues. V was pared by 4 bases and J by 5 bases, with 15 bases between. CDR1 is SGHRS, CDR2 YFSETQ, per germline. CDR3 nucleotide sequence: TGCGCCAGCAGCGGTGCGGGGGCGGGGACTGAAGCTTTCTTT. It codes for CASSGAGAGTEAFF.

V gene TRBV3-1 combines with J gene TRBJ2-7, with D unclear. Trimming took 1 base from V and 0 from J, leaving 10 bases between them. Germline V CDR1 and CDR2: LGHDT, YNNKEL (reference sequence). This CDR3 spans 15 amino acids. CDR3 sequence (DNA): TGTGCCAGCAGCCAAGGGGTGACTCCCTCCTACGAGCAGTACTTC. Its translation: CASSQGVTPSYEQYF.

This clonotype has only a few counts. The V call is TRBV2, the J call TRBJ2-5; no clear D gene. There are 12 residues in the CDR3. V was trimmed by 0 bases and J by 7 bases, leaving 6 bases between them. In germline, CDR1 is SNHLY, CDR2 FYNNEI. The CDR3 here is CASSEAQTTQYF. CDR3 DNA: TGTGCCAGCAGTGAAGCGCAGACGACCCAGTACTTC.

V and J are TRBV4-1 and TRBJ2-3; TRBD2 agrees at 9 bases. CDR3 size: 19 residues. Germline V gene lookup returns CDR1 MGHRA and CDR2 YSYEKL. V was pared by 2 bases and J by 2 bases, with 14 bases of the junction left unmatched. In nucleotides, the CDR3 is TGCGCCAGCAGCCAATTTTATGCGGGGGGGCCGTGGGTCACAGATACGCAGTATTTT. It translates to CASSQFYAGGPWVTDTQYF.

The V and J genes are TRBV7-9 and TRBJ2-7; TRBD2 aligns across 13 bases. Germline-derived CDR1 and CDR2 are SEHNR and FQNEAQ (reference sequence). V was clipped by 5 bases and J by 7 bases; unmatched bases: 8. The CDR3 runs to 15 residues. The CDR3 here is CASSELLAGGREQYF. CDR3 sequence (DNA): TGTGCCAGCAGCGAATTACTAGCGGGAGGGCGAGAGCAGTACTTC.

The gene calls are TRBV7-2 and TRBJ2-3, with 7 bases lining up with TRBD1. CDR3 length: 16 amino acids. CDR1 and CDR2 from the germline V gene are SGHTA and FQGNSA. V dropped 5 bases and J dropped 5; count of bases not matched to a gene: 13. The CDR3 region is CASSTRQGAFGDTQYF. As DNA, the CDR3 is TGTGCCAGCAGCACGAGACAGGGTGCTTTTGGAGATACGCAGTATTTT.